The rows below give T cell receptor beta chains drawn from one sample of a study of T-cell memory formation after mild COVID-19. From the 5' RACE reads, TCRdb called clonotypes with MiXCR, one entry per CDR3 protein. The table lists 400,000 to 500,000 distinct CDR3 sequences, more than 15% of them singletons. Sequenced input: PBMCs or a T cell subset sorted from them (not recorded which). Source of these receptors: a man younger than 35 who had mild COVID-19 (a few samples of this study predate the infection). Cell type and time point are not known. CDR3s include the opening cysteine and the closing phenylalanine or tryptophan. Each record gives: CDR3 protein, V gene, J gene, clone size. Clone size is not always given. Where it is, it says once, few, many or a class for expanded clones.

CASSTFGGAHSNEQFF	TRBV11-1	TRBJ2-1	-
CATSRPNFGRPGEKLFF	TRBV15	TRBJ1-4	-
CASQRGGGRNSPLHF	TRBV6-5	TRBJ1-6	many
CASSQDIVSGANVLTF	TRBV4-3	TRBJ2-6	many
CSAIGRRGGVETQYF	TRBV20-1	TRBJ2-5	-
CASSLGLAPSYEQYF	TRBV5-6	TRBJ2-7	few
CSASGPGDTQYF	TRBV20-1	TRBJ2-3	-
CSVELPSGGADEQFF	TRBV29-1	TRBJ2-1	-
CASSLTGSGLGAFF	TRBV7-2	TRBJ1-1	few
CASSLRQGGSYEQYF	TRBV12-3/TRBV12-4	TRBJ2-7	few
CASSQEGRGTQYF	TRBV4-3	TRBJ2-3	few
CASSWSSTEQYF	TRBV6-2/TRBV6-3	TRBJ2-7	-
CASSVTGGNTEAFF	TRBV7-9	TRBJ1-1	-
CASSQAVIRGGETQYF	TRBV4-1	TRBJ2-5	-
CASSSTVGSYEQYF	TRBV5-1	TRBJ2-7	many
CSARSTSEKLFF	TRBV20-1	TRBJ1-4	-
CASSERHTEAFF	TRBV10-1	TRBJ1-1	few
CASSFGTGKRLLFF	TRBV5-1	TRBJ1-1	-
CASSLRFREGGAFF	TRBV7-3	TRBJ1-1	-
CASSSGVADETQYF	TRBV5-1	TRBJ2-5	few
CASSFPGQGDGYTF	TRBV28	TRBJ1-2	-
CIVRGQGDYGYTF	TRBV29-1	TRBJ1-2	-
CASRLLGSDSPLHF	TRBV3-1	TRBJ1-6	-
CASRAEFNYGYTF	TRBV12-3/TRBV12-4	TRBJ1-2	few
CASRVQGGRSPLHF	TRBV7-2	TRBJ1-6	few
CASSRAGSDTQYF	TRBV7-2	TRBJ2-3	few
CASSAVWNEQFF	TRBV5-1	TRBJ2-1	few
CASSTGGGRGTQYF	TRBV19	TRBJ2-3	few
CASSLESGGEFF	TRBV5-1	TRBJ2-1	few
CASSYSKAYGYTF	TRBV6-5	TRBJ1-2	few
CSVEGRRGITDTQYF	TRBV29-1	TRBJ2-3	once
CASSLVRRGVGEKLFF	TRBV5-1	TRBJ1-4	-
CASSTPRKGWTEAFF	TRBV19	TRBJ1-1	few
CASSGRQGTSTDTQYF	TRBV4-1	TRBJ2-3	few
CASSYSDRQGPLHF	TRBV6-5	TRBJ1-6	-
CASSYSIEGPHYSSYNEQFF	TRBV6-5	TRBJ2-1	few
CASSLRRVDTGELFF	TRBV13	TRBJ2-2	-
CASSLEGGSEAFF	TRBV27	TRBJ1-1	few
CASSLGLAGGKYEQYF	TRBV7-9	TRBJ2-7	-
CASSIGGIVGFGETQYF	TRBV19	TRBJ2-5	-
CASSPRQGDEKLFF	TRBV12-3/TRBV12-4	TRBJ1-4	-
CDSSSGSGGSTDTQYF	TRBV4-2	TRBJ2-3	-
CAWSVGGIRETQYF	TRBV30	TRBJ2-5	-
CASSYESSYEQYF	TRBV5-1	TRBJ2-7	many
CASSPDRATYGYTF	TRBV4-3	TRBJ1-2	few